The 2 T cell receptor beta chains in this list originate from one sample, sequenced in a study of PD-1 blockade in classical Hodgkin lymphoma. Time point specified: cycle 4 day 1 (C4D1), after more than five weeks of nivolumab. No patient escaped relapse after autologous stem cell transplantation, and brentuximab vedotin exposure varied. The assay was immunoSEQ multiplex PCR, and TCRdb's table has in-frame clones only and misses some. This table holds roughly 64,000 clones, approximately 94% found once. The sample consisted of peripheral blood mononuclear cells (PBMCs), taken before the fourth cycle of nivolumab. These TCRs come from a human donor with classical Hodgkin lymphoma.

The chain recombines TRBV6-1 with TRBJ2-7; the D gene is possibly TRBD2 (8 bases). V was shortened by 7 bases and J by 5 bases, with 21 bases between the two germline ends. There are 15 residues in the CDR3. Germline loops: CDR1 MNHNS, CDR2 SASEGT. The CDR3 loop reads CASNLPYRGLDEQYF. Written as DNA, the CDR3 is TGTGCCAGCAATCTTCCCTACAGGGGACTAGACGAGCAGTACTTC.

This chain uses TRBV2 with TRBJ2-2, with a tentative D call TRBD2 (6 bases). Trimming took 9 bases from V and 4 from J, leaving 9 bases between them. This CDR3 is built from 12 residues. Germline V gene lookup returns CDR1 SNHLY and CDR2 FYNNEI. CDR3 region: CARRGSTGELFF. In nucleotides, the CDR3 is TGTGCCAGACGGGGGAGCACCGGGGAGCTGTTTTTT.